Included here is one T cell receptor beta chain sequence, with context. The data were taken from a study of shared clonotypes between healthy human individuals. Unsorted PBMC replicate PCRs drew on roughly 290 ng DNA, representing about 30,000 T cell genomes. The sequenced material, unsorted PBMC DNA, was run on ten immunoSEQ deep assay plates. Authors' analysis steps: Without quality scores, immunoSEQ junctional reads could not be filtered like full-length reads. Using immunoSEQ multiplex PCR, the repertoire was profiled, and TCRdb retains in-frame clones only, with some absent. The V and J calls and clone size were taken over from that table, and D and trimming were inferred from the DNA. The data contain 470,000 or so clones, over 70% of them seen just once; the ten biggest clones take up 9.5% to 15%. The germline V gene encodes CDR1 GTSNPN and CDR2 SVGIG (reference sequence). There are 15 residues in the CDR3. With V trimmed by 4 bases and J by 0 bases, 8 bases remained unmatched.

The healthy adult donors were HIV-negative and reported no recent acute infections or vaccinations. The source material was PBMCs. The chain recombines TRBV30 with TRBJ2-7; TRBD1 matches 8 bases. The clonotype originates from a woman between 40 and 50 years old in good health. Some clones in this sample may be carry-over from other donors' samples. The CDR3 DNA reads TGTGCCTGGACTCCACGGGACAGGCCCTCCTACGAGCAGTACTTC. Translated, it gives CAWTPRDRPSYEQYF.